Listed here are 3 T cell receptor beta chains from one sample, sequenced in a study of blood T cell repertoires in COVID-19. The method was immunoSEQ multiplex PCR; TCRdb's version includes in-frame clones alone and lacks a portion of them. The sample includes 97,000 or so clones, 92% of them seen just once. The sequencing sample was made of peripheral blood. The receptor source for this set is a woman aged 45-65 years with COVID-19, enrolled during active disease.

This CDR3 is CASSPRRGRNNEQFF. In DNA, the CDR3 is TGTGCCAGCAGTCCTCGTCGAGGCAGAAACAATGAGCAGTTCTTC. The V and J genes are TRBV28 and TRBJ2-1; the D is unclear. V gave up 5 bases and J gave up 5 bases, with 16 bases separating them. Germline V gene data show CDR1 as MDHEN and CDR2 as SYDVKM. The CDR3 is 15 amino acids. Full variable domain (remainder filled in from reference TRBV28 and TRBJ2-1): DVKVTQSSRYLVKRTGEKVFLECVQDMDHENMFWYRQDPGLGLRLIYFSYDVKMKEKGDIPEGYSVSREKKERFSLILESASTNQTSMYLCASSPRRGRNNEQFFGPGTRLTVL.

The genes are TRBV19 and TRBJ2-7; D is unclear. V was shortened by 3 bases and J by 1 base, with 10 bases between the two germline ends. There are 14 residues in the CDR3. Germline values: CDR1 LNHDA, CDR2 SQIVND (reference sequence). CDR3 amino acids: CASSIGSNSYEQYF. CDR3 nucleotides: TGTGCCAGTAGTATTGGCAGTAATTCCTACGAGCAGTACTTC.

The rearrangement links TRBV11-2 to TRBJ1-2; no clear D gene. Germline loops: CDR1 SGHAT, CDR2 FQNNGV. The CDR3 is 13 amino acids. The V end lost 5 bases, the J end lost 6 bases, and 13 bases lay between the germline ends. Here the CDR3 reads CASSNSPGNGYTF. As DNA, the CDR3 is TGTGCCAGCAGCAATAGTCCGGGAAATGGCTACACCTTC.